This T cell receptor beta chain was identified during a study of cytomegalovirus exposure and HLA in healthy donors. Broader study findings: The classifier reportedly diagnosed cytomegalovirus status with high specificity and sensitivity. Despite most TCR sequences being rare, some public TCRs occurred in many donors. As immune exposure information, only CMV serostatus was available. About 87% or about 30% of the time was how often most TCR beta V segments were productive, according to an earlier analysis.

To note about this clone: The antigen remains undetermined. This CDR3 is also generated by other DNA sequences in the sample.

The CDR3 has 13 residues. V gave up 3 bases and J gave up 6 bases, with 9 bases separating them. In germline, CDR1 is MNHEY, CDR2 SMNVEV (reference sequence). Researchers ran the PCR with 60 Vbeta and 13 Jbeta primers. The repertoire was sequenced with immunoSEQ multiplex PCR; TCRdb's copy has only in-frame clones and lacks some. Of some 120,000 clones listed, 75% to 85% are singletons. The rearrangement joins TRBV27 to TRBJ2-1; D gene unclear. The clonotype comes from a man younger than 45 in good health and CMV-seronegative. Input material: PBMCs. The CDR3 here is CASSFSSGNEQFF. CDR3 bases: TGTGCCAGCAGTTTTTCTAGTGGCAATGAGCAGTTCTTC.